The TCR beta chain described here comes from a study of blood T cell repertoires in COVID-19. Study at large: The United States, Italy and Spain provided the acute and convalescent COVID-19 samples. Sources were T cells, B-cell-depleted T cells, or PBMCs; the material itself was cDNA or gDNA.

Per the original data handling: Amplification with reference gene primers provided the estimates of nucleated cell counts. This table comes from immunoSEQ multiplex PCR, and its TCRdb copy is limited to in-frame clones, with some not included. V, J and clone size were drawn from that table, and D and trimming were deduced from the DNA. Of some 150,000 clones in the sample, about 85% were seen once. Enrollment of patients from Seattle took place during active infection, with longitudinal follow-up. This clone appeared once. The receptor was isolated from a woman in her 70s with COVID-19, enrolled during active disease. Sequencing was performed on peripheral blood.

CDR3 amino acids: CASSYGEGRTDTQYF. In nucleotides, the CDR3 is TGTGCCAGCAGTTACGGGGAGGGCCGCACAGATACGCAGTATTTT. J is TRBJ2-3 and V is TRBV6-6; 7 bases agree with TRBD2. This CDR3 is 15 amino acids long. V gave up 2 bases and J gave up 1 base; unmatched junction bases: 3. Germline CDR1 reads MNHNY; CDR2 reads SVGAGI (reference sequence).